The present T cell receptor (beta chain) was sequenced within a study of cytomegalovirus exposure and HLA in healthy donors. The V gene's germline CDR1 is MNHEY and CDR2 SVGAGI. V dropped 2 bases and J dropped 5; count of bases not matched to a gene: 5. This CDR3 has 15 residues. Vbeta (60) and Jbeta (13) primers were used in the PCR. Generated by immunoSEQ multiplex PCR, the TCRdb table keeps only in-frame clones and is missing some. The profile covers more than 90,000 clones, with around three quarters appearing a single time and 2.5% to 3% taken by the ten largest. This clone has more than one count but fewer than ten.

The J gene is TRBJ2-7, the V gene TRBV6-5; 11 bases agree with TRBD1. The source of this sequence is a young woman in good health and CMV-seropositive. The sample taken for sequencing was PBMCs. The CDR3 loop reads CASSYPGQGDHEQYF. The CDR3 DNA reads TGTGCCAGCAGTTACCCGGGACAGGGGGACCACGAGCAGTACTTC.